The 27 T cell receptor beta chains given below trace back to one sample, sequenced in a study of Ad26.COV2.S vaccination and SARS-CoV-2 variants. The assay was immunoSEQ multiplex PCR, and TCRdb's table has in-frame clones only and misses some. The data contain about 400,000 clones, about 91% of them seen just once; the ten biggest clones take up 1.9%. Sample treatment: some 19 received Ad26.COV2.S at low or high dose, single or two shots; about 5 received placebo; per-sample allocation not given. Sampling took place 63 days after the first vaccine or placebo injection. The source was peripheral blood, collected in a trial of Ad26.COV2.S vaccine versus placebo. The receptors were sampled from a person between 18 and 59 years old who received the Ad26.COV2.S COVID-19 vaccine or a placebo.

The CDR3 coding sequence is TGTGCCAGCAGTTCTGAGGGCGAGAACACTGAAGCTTTCTTT. This sequence encodes CASSSEGENTEAFF. The chain couples TRBV2 to TRBJ1-1; no definite D call. CDR3 length: 14 residues. Trimming pared 5 bases from V and 1 base from J, leaving 11 bases between. Germline values: CDR1 SNHLY, CDR2 FYNNEI.

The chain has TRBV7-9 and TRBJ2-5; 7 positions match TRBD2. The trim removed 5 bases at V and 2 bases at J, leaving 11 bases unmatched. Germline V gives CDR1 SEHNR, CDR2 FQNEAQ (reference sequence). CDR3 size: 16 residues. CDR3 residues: CASSQWTSVIQETQYF. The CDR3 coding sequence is TGTGCCAGCAGCCAGTGGACTAGTGTAATTCAAGAGACCCAGTACTTC. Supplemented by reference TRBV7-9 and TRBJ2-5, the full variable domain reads DTGVSQNPRHKITKRGQNVTFRCDPISEHNRLYWYRQTLGQGPEFLTYFQNEAQLEKSRLLSDRFSAERPKGSFSTLEIQRTEQGDSAMYLCASSQWTSVIQETQYFGPGTRLLVL.

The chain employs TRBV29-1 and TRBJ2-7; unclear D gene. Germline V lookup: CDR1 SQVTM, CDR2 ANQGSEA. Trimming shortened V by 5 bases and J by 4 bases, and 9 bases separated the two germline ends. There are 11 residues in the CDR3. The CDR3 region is CSVYSKYEQYF. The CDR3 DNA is TGCAGCGTTTACAGTAAATACGAGCAGTACTTC.

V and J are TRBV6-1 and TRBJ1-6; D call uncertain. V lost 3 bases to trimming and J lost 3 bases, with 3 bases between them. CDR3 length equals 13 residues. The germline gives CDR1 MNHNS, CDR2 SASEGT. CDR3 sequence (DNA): TGTGCCAGCAGTGACAGCTATAATTCACCCCTCCACTTT. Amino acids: CASSDSYNSPLHF.

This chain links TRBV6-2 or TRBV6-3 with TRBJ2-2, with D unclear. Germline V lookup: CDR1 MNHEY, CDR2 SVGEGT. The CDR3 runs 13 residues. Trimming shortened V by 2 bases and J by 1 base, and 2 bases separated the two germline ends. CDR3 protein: CASSYVNTGELFF. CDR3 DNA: TGTGCCAGCAGTTACGTGAACACCGGGGAGCTGTTTTTT.

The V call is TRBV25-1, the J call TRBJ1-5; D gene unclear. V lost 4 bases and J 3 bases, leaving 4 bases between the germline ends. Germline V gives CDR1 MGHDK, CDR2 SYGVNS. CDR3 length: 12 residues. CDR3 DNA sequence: TGTGCCAGCAGTGCATCCAATCAGCCCCAGCATTTT. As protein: CASSASNQPQHF.

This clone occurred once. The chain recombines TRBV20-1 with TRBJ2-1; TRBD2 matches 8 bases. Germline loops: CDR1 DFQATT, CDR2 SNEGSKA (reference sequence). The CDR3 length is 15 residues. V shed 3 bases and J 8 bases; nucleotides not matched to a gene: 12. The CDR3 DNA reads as TGCAGTGCTAGTCCGTATCGCGGGAGGATCGATGAGCAGTTCTTC. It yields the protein CSASPYRGRIDEQFF.

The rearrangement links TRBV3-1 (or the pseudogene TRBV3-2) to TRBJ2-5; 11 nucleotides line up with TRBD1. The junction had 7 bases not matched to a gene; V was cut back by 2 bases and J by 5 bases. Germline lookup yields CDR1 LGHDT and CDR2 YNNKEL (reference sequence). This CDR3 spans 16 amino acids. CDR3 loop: CASSQRRDRGLETQYF. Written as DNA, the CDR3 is TGTGCCAGCAGCCAAAGGAGGGACAGGGGGTTGGAGACCCAGTACTTC.

The chain's CDR3 is CASSPNGVRDSPLHF. CDR3 in DNA: TGTGCCAGCTCACCAAACGGGGTTCGGGATTCACCCCTCCACTTT. This rearrangement joins TRBV18 to TRBJ1-6; D gene uncertain. CDR1 and CDR2 from the germline V gene are KGHSH and LQKENI. This CDR3 has 15 residues. The V end lost 2 bases, the J end lost 8 bases, and 13 bases lay between the germline ends.

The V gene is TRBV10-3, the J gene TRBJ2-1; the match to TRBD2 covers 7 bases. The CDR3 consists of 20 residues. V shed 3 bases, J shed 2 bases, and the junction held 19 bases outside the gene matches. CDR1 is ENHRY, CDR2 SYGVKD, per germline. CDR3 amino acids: CAISESNRGLAALTYNEQFF. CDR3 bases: TGTGCCATCAGTGAATCAAACCGTGGGCTAGCGGCCCTTACCTACAATGAGCAGTTCTTC.

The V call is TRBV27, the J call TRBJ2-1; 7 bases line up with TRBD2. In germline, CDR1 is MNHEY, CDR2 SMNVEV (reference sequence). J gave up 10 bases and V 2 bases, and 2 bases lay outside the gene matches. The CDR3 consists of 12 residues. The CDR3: CASSLASGEQFF. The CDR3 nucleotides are TGTGCCAGCAGTTTAGCTAGCGGCGAGCAGTTCTTC.

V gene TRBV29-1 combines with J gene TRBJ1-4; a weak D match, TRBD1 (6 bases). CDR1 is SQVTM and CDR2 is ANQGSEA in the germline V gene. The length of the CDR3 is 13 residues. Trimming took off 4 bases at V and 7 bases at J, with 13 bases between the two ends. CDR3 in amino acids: CSVVVRGGEKLFF. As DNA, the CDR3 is TGCAGCGTTGTTGTCAGGGGAGGTGAAAAACTGTTTTTT.

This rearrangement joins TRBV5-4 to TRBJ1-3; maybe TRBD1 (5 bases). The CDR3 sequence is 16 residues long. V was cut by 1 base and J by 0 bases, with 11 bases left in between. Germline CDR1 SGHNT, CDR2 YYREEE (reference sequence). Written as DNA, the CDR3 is TGTGCCAGCAGCTTGTGGGGCGGATCCTCTGGAAACACCATATATTTT. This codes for CASSLWGGSSGNTIYF. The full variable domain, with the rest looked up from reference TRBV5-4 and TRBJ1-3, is ETGVTQSPTHLIKTRGQQVTLRCSSQSGHNTVSWYQQALGQGPQFIFQYYREEENGRGNFPPRFSGLQFPNYSSELNVNALELDDSALYLCASSLWGGSSGNTIYFGEGSWLTVV.

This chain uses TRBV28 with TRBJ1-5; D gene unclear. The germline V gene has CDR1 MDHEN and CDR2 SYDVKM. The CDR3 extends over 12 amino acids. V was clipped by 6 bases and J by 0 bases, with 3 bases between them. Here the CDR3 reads CASSVSNQPQHF. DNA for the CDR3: TGTGCCAGCAGCGTTAGCAATCAGCCCCAGCATTTT.

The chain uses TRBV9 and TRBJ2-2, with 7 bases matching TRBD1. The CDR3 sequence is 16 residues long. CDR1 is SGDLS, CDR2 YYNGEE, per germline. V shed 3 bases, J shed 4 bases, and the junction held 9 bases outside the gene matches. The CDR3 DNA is TGTGCCAGCAGCGAGGGACAGAAAGGGCTCACCGGGGAGCTGTTTTTT. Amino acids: CASSEGQKGLTGELFF.

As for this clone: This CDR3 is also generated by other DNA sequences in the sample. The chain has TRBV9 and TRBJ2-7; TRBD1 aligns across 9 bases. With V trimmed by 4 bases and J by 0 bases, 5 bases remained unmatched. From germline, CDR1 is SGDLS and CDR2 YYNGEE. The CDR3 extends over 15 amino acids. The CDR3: CASSPGTGSSYEQYF. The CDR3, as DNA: TGTGCCAGCAGCCCGGGGACAGGGAGCTCCTACGAGCAGTACTTC.

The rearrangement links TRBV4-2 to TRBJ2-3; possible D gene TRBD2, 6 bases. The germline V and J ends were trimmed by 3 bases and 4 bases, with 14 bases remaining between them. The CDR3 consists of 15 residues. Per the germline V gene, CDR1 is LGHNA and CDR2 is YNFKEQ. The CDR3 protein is CASSHGGARSDTQYF. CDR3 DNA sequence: TGTGCCAGCAGCCACGGGGGAGCTCGGTCAGATACGCAGTATTTT.

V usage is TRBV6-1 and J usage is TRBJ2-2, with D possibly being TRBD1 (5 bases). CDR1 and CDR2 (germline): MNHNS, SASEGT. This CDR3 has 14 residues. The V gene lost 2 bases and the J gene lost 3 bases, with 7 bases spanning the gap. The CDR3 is CASSEIGDTGELFF. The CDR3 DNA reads TGTGCCAGCAGTGAAATAGGGGACACCGGGGAGCTGTTTTTT.

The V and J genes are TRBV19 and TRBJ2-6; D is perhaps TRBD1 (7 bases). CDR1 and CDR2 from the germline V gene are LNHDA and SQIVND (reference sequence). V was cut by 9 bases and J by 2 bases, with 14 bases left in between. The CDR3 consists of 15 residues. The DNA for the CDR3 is TGTGCCAGCGGACGGGGGACAGCTGGGGCCAACGTCCTGACTTTC. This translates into CASGRGTAGANVLTF. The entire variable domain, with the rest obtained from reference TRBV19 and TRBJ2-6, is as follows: DGGITQSPKYLFRKEGQNVTLSCEQNLNHDAMYWYRQDPGQGLRLIYYSQIVNDFQKGDIAEGYSVSREKKESFPLTVTSAQKNPTAFYLCASGRGTAGANVLTFGAGSRLTVL.

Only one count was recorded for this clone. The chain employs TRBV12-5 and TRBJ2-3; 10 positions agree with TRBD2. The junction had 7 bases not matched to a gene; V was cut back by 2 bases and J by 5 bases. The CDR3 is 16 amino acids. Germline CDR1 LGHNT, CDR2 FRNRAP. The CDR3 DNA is TGTGCTAGTGGTTTGAGGCTAGCGGGAGTGCTAGATACGCAGTATTTT. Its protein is CASGLRLAGVLDTQYF.

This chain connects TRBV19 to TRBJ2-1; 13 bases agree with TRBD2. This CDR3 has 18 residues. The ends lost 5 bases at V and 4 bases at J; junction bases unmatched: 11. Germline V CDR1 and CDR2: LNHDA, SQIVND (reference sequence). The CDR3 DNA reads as TGTGCCAGTAGTGTCATACCGGGACTAGCGGGGAATTACAATGAGCAGTTCTTC. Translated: CASSVIPGLAGNYNEQFF.

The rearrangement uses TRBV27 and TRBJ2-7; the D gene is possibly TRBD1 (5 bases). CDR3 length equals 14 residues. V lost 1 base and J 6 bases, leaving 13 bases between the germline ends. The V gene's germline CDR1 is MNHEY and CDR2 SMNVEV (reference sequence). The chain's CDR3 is CASSLLKGIGEQYF. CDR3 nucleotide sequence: TGTGCCAGCAGTTTATTAAAGGGGATTGGCGAGCAGTACTTC.

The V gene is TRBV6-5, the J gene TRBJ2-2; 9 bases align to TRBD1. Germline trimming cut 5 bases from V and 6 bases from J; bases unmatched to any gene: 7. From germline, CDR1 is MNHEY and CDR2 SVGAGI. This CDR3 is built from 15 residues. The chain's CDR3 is CASSTLGTGSGELFF. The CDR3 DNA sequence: TGTGCCAGCAGTACCCTGGGGACAGGGTCCGGGGAGCTGTTTTTT.

CDR3 protein: CASSPGSGSYEQYF. The CDR3, as DNA: TGTGCCAGCAGCCCCGGTTCTGGCTCCTACGAGCAGTACTTC. The rearrangement uses TRBV9 and TRBJ2-7; unclear D gene. Trimming stripped 4 bases from V and 0 bases from J, with 11 bases between. Germline CDR1 is SGDLS and CDR2 is YYNGEE. CDR3 length: 14 amino acids.

CDR3 residues: CASSQQGGQTQYF. CDR3 DNA: TGTGCCAGCAGCCAACAGGGTGGACAGACCCAGTACTTC. The V and J genes are TRBV3-1 (or the pseudogene TRBV3-2) and TRBJ2-5, with D maybe TRBD1 (5 bases). CDR3 size: 13 residues. V was clipped by 2 bases and J by 6 bases, with 10 bases between them. Germline V lookup: CDR1 LGHDT, CDR2 YNNKEL (reference sequence).

Here the CDR3 reads CASSLSYTGELFF. As DNA, the CDR3 is TGTGCCAGCAGTTTGTCATACACCGGGGAGCTGTTTTTT. The rearrangement joins TRBV27 to TRBJ2-2; the D is unclear. This CDR3 is 13 amino acids long. The ends were cut back, 3 bases at V and 3 bases at J, with 5 bases in the middle. Germline values: CDR1 MNHEY, CDR2 SMNVEV (reference sequence).

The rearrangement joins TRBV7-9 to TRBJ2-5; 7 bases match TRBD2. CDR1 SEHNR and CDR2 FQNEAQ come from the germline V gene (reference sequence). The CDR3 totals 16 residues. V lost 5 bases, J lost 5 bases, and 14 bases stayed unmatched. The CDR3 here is CASSPGSAGVGETQYF. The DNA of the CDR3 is TGTGCCAGCAGCCCAGGCTCCGCGGGAGTGGGGGAGACCCAGTACTTC.